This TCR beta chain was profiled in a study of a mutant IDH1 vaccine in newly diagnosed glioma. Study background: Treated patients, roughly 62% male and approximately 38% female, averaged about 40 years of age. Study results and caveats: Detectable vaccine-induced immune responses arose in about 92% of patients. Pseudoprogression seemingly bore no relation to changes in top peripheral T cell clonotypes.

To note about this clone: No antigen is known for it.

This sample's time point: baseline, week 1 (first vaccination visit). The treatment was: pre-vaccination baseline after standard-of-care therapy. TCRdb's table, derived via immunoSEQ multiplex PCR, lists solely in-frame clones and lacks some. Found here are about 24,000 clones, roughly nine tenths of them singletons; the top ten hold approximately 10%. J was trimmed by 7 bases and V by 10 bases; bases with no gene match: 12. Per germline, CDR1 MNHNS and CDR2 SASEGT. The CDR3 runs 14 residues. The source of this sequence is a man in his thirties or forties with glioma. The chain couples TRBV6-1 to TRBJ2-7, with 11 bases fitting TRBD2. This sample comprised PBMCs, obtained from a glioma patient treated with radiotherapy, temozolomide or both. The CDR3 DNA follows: TGTGCCACAAATAGACTAGCGGGGAAGGGGGAGCAGTACTTC. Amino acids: CATNRLAGKGEQYF.